One sample yielded the 5 T cell receptor beta chains listed below, sequenced in a study of T cells after somatic rescue of genetic block. Profiled with immunoSEQ multiplex PCR; TCRdb holds only in-frame clones, not every one. The sample includes over 55,000 clones, 92% of them seen just once. The material sequenced was peripheral blood mononuclear cells (PBMCs). The receptors come from a man aged 35 to 55.

The rearrangement uses TRBV6-5 and TRBJ2-3; D is possibly TRBD1 or TRBD2 (5 bases each). V gave up 6 bases and J gave up 5 bases, with 18 bases separating them. Germline-derived CDR1 and CDR2 are MNHEY and SVGAGI. The CDR3 has 15 residues. CDR3 nucleotides: TGTGCCAGCAGACCTGGGACCTCTGAGGTAGATACGCAGTATTTT. As protein: CASRPGTSEVDTQYF.

The V call is TRBV9, the J call TRBJ1-2; possibly TRBD1 for D (6 bases). The CDR3 sequence is 15 residues long. V lost 4 bases to trimming and J lost 3 bases, with 16 bases between them. The germline CDR1 and CDR2 sequences are SGDLS and YYNGEE. CDR3 region: CASSSGEGVDYGYTF. The CDR3 nucleotides are TGTGCCAGCAGCTCCGGGGAGGGGGTTGACTATGGCTACACCTTC. Combining the CDR3 with reference TRBV9 and TRBJ1-2 gives the whole variable domain DSGVTQTPKHLITATGQRVTLRCSPRSGDLSVYWYQQSLDQGLQFLIQYYNGEERAKGNILERFSAQQFPDLHSELNLSSLELGDSALYFCASSSGEGVDYGYTFGSGTRLTVV.

This rearrangement joins TRBV7-3 to TRBJ2-3; the match to TRBD2 covers 13 bases. V gave up 7 bases and J gave up 5 bases; unmatched junction bases: 9. CDR3 size: 16 residues. Germline values: CDR1 SGHTA, CDR2 FQGTGA. The CDR3 bases are TGTGCCAGCACCCAAACTAGCGGGGGGGCGAGAGATACGCAGTATTTT. Amino acid sequence: CASTQTSGGARDTQYF.

This chain links TRBV25-1 with TRBJ2-3; D is uncertain. This CDR3 is built from 13 residues. V shed 3 bases and J shed 4 bases, with 8 bases lying between them. Germline loops: CDR1 MGHDK, CDR2 SYGVNS. For the CDR3, the DNA is TGTGCCAGCAGTGACATTCCGGCAGATACGCAGTATTTT. Protein sequence: CASSDIPADTQYF. The full variable domain, rest sourced from reference TRBV25-1 and TRBJ2-3, is EADIYQTPRYLVIGTGKKITLECSQTMGHDKMYWYQQDPGMELHLIHYSYGVNSTEKGDLSSESTVSRIRTEHFPLTLESARPSHTSQYLCASSDIPADTQYFGPGTRLTVL.

The gene calls are TRBV4-1 and TRBJ1-6; D remains unclear. V lost 4 bases and J 5 bases, leaving 12 bases between the germline ends. This CDR3 spans 15 amino acids. Per the germline V gene, CDR1 is MGHRA and CDR2 is YSYEKL. CDR3 amino acids: CASSRQWGNNSPLHF. The CDR3 DNA sequence: TGCGCCAGCAGCCGCCAGTGGGGAAATAATTCACCCCTCCACTTT.